This entry features one T cell receptor beta chain sequence. Original methodology: Estimation of nucleated cell counts was performed using reference gene primer amplification. TCRdb keeps only in-frame clones here, not all; method: immunoSEQ multiplex PCR. Clonal size and the V and J genes are those of that table, whereas D and trimming came from the DNA. The repertoire holds about 150,000 clones, with around 83% as singletons. The data are from a study of blood T cell repertoires in COVID-19. This CDR3 has 17 amino acids. V was clipped by 0 bases and J by 4 bases; unmatched bases: 8. Germline loops: CDR1 SGHTA, CDR2 FQGTGA.

Input material: peripheral blood. J is TRBJ2-1 and V is TRBV7-3; TRBD1 aligns across 8 bases. The clonotype comes from a woman aged 60-75 years with acute or convalescent COVID-19. The CDR3 nucleotides read TGTGCCAGCAGCTTAACGGAAGGACAGGGTAAATACAATGAGCAGTTCTTC. Its protein product is CASSLTEGQGKYNEQFF.